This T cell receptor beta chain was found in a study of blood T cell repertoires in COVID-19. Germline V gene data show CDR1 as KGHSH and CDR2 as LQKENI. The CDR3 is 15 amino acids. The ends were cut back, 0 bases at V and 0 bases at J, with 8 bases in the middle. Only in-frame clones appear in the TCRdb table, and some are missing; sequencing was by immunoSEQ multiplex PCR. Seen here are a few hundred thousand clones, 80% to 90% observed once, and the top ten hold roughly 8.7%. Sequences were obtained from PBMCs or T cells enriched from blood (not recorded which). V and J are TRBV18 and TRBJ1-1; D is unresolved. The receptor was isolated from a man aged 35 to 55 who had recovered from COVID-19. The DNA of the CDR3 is TGTGCCAGCTCACCACCAGGAGGGTTGAACACTGAAGCTTTCTTT. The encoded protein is CASSPPGGLNTEAFF.